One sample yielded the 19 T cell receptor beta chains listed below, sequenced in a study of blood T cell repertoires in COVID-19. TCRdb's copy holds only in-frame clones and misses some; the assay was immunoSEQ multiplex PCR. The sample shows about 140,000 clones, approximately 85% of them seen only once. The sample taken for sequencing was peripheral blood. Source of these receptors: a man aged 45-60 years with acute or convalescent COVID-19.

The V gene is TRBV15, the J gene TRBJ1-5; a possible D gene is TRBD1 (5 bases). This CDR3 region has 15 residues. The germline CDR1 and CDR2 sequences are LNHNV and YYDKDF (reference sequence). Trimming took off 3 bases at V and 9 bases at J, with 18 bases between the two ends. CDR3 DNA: TGTGCCACCAGCAGTTCTGGGGCCGCGATGACGCCCCAGCATTTT. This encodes CATSSSGAAMTPQHF.

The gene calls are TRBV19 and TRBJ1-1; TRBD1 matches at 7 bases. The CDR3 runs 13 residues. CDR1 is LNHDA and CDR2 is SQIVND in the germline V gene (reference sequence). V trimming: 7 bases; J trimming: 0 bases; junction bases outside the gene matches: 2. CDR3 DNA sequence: TGTGCCAGTAAGGGACAGTTGAACACTGAAGCTTTCTTT. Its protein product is CASKGQLNTEAFF.

The CDR3, as DNA: TGTGCCAGCAGCCAAAGGGGACTTAGCTCTGGGGCCAACGTCCTGACTTTC. This encodes CASSQRGLSSGANVLTF. The V and J genes are TRBV3-1 (or the pseudogene TRBV3-2) and TRBJ2-6; D is possibly TRBD2 (6 bases). The CDR3 is made up of 17 amino acids. Germline CDR1 LGHDT, CDR2 YNNKEL (reference sequence). Trimming removed 2 bases from V and 0 bases from J, with 11 bases in between.

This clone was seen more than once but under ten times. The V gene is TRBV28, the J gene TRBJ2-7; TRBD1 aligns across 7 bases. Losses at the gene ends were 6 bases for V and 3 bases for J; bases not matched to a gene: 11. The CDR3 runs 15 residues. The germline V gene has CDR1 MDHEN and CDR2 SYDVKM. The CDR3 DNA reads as TGTGCCAGCAGCCCCCTCACAGGGGAAGTCTACGAGCAGTACTTC. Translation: CASSPLTGEVYEQYF.

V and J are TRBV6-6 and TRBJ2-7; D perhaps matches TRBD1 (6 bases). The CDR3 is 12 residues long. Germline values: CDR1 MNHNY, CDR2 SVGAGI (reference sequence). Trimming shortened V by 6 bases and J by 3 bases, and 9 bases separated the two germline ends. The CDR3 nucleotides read TGTGCCAGCAGCCAGGGACACTACGAGCAGTACTTC. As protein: CASSQGHYEQYF.

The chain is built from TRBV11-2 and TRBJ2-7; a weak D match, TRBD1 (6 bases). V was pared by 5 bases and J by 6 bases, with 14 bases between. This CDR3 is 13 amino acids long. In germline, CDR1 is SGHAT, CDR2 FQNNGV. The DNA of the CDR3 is TGTGCCAGCAGCCAAGCAGGGGTTGGCGAGCAGTACTTC. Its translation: CASSQAGVGEQYF.

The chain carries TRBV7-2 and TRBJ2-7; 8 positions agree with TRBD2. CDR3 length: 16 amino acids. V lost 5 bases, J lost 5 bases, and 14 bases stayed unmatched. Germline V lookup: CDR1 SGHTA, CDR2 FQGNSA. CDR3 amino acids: CASSPHGAGVGNEQYF. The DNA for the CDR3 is TGTGCCAGCAGCCCTCACGGAGCGGGAGTGGGGAACGAGCAGTACTTC.

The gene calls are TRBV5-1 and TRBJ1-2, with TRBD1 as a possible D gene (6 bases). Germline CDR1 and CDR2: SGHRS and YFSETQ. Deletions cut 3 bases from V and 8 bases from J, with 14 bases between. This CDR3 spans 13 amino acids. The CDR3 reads CASSYNRDHGYTF. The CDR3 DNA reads TGCGCCAGCAGCTACAACAGGGACCACGGCTACACCTTC.

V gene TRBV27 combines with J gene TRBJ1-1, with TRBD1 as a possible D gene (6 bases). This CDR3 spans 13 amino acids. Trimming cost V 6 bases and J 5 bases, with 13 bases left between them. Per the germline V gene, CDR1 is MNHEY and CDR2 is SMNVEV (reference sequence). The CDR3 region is CASSLQGWTEAFF. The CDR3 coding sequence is TGTGCCAGCAGCCTACAGGGCTGGACTGAAGCTTTCTTT.

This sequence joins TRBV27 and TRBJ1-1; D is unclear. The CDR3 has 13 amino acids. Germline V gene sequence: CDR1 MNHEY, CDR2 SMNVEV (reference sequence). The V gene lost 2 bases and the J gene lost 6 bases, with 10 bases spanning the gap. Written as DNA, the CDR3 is TGTGCCAGCAGTTTAATGAGGGAGTCTGAAGCTTTCTTT. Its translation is CASSLMRESEAFF.

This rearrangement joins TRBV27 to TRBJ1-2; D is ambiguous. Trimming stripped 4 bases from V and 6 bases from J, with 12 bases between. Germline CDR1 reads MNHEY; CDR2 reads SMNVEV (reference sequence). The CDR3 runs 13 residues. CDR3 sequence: CASSWSRAHGYTF. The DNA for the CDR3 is TGTGCCAGCAGTTGGTCCCGAGCCCATGGCTACACCTTC.

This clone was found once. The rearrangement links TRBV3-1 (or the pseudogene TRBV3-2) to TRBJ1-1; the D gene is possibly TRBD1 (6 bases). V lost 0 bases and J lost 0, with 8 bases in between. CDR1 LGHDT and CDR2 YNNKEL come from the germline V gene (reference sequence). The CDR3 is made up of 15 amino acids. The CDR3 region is CASSQDQGMNTEAFF. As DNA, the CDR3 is TGTGCCAGCAGCCAAGATCAGGGGATGAACACTGAAGCTTTCTTT.

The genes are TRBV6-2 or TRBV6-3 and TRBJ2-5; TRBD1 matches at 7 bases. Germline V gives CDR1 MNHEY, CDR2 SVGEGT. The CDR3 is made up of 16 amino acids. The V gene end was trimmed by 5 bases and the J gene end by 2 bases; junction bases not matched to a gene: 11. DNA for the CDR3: TGTGCCAGCAGTACCCGGGACAGCTGGCCTCAAGAGACCCAGTACTTC. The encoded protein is CASSTRDSWPQETQYF.

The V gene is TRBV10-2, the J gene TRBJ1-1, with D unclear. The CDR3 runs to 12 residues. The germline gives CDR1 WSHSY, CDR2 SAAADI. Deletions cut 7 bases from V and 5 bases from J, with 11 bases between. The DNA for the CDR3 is TGCGCCAGCACGACGGGAGAGACTGAAGCTTTCTTT. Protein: CASTTGETEAFF.

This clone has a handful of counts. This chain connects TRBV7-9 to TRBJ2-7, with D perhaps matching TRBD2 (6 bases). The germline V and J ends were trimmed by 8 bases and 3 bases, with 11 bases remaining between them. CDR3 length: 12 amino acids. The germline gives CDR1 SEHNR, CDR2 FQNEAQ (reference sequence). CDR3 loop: CASRGAHYEQYF. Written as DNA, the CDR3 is TGTGCCAGCCGCGGGGCGCACTACGAGCAGTACTTC.

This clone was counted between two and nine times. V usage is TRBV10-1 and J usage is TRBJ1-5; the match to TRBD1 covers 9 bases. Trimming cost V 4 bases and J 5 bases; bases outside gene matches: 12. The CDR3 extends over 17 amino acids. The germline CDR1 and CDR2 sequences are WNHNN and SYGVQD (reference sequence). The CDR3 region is CASSVYGLQGAHQPQHF. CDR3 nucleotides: TGCGCCAGCAGTGTATACGGGCTACAGGGGGCGCATCAGCCCCAGCATTTT.

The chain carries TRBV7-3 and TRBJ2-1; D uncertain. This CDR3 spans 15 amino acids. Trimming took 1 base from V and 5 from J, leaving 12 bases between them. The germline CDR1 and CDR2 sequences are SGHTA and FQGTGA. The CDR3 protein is CASSLNGGFNNEQFF. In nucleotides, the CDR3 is TGTGCCAGCAGCTTAAACGGCGGCTTCAACAATGAGCAGTTCTTC.

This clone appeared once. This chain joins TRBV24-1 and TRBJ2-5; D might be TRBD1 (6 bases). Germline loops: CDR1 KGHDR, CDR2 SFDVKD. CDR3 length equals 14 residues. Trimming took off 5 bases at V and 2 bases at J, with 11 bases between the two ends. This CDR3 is CATSGGRGQETQYF. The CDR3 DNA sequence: TGTGCCACCAGTGGGGGAAGGGGGCAAGAGACCCAGTACTTC.

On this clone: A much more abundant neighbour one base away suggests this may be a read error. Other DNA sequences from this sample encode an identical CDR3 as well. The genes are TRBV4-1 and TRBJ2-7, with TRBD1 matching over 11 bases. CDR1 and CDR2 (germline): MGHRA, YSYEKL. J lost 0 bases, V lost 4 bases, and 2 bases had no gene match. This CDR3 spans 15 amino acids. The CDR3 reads CASSLGTGGSYEQYF. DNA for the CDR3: TGCGCCAGCAGCCTTGGGACAGGGGGCTCCTACGAGCAGTACTTC.